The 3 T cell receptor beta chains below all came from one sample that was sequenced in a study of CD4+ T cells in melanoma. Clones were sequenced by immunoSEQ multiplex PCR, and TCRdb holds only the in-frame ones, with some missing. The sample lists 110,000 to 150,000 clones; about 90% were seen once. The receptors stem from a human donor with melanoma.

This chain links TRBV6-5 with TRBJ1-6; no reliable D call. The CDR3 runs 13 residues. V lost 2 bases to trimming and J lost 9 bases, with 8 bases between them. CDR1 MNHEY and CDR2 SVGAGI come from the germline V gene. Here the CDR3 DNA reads TGTGCCAGCAGTTACACCAGTAGTTCACCCCTCCACTTT. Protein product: CASSYTSSSPLHF.

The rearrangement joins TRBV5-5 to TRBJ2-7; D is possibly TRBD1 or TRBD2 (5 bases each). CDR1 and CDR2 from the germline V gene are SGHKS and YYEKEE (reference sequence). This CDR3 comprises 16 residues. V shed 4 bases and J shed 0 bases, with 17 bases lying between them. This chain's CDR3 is CASSVPGARSSYEQYF. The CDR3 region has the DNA TGTGCCAGCAGCGTCCCCGGGGCCAGGAGCTCCTACGAGCAGTACTTC.

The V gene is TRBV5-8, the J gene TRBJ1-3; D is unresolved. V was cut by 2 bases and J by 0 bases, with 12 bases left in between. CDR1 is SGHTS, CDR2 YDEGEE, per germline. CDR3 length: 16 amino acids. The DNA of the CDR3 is TGTGCCAGCAGCTTAAGGAGGACTAGCTCTGGAAACACCATATATTTT. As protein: CASSLRRTSSGNTIYF. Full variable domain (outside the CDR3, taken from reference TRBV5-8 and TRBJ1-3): EAGVTQSPTHLIKTRGQQATLRCSPISGHTSVYWYQQALGLGLQFLLWYDEGEERNRGNFPPRFSGRQFPNYSSELNVNALELEDSALYLCASSLRRTSSGNTIYFGEGSWLTVV.